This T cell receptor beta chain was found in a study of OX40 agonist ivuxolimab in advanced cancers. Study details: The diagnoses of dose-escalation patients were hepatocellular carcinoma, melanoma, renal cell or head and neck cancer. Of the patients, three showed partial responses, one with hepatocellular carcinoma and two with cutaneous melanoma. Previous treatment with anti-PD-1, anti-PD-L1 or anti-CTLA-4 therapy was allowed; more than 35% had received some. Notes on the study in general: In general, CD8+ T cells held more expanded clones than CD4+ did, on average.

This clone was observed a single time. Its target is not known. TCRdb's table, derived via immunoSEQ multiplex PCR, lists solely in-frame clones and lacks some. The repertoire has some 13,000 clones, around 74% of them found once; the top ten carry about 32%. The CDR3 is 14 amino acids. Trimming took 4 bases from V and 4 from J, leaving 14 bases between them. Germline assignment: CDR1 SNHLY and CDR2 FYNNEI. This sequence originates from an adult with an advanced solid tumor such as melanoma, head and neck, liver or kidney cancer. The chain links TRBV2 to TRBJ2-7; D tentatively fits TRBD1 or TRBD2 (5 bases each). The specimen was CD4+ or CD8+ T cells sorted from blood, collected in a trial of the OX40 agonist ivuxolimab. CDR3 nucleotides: TGTGCCAGCAGTGGAGGGGCGCCCCTTTACGAGCAGTACTTC. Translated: CASSGGAPLYEQYF. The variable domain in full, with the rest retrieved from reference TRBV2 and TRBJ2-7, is EPEVTQTPSHQVTQMGQEVILRCVPISNHLYFYWYRQILGQKVEFLVSFYNNEISEKSEIFDDQFSVERPDGSNFTLKIRSTKLEDSAMYFCASSGGAPLYEQYFGPGTRLTVT.